This T cell receptor beta chain was captured by sequencing in a study of T cells in Graves' hyperthyroidism and ophthalmopathy. Study summary: Specimen type is peripheral blood, collected at initial diagnosis prior to any treatment.

Lactation, pregnancy, other autoimmune disease or uncontrolled infection excluded patients. Amplification yielded TCR beta CDR3 regions, with RNA transcripts as the source. The HTBI primer set was used in a first-round RT-PCR of the TCR CDR3. TCRdb passed the multiplex PCR reads through MiXCR, listing each CDR3 protein once. The table includes roughly 510,000 distinct CDR3 sequences, more than 20% detected once. Findings of the study overall: From stable hyperthyroidism, ophthalmopathy was set apart by a 13 V-J model.

Regarding this clonotype: Its antigen is not known.

This CDR3 spans 15 amino acids. Germline values: CDR1 MNHNS, CDR2 SASEGT. V shed 7 bases and J shed 0 bases, with 12 bases lying between them. The TCR comes from a man younger than 35 with Graves' hyperthyroidism. The rearrangement links TRBV6-1 to TRBJ2-2; no clear D gene. The sequencing input was blood. CDR3 nucleotide sequence: TGTGCCAGCACCCCCACTTCTGCGAACACCGGGGAGCTGTTTTTT. Protein product: CASTPTSANTGELFF.